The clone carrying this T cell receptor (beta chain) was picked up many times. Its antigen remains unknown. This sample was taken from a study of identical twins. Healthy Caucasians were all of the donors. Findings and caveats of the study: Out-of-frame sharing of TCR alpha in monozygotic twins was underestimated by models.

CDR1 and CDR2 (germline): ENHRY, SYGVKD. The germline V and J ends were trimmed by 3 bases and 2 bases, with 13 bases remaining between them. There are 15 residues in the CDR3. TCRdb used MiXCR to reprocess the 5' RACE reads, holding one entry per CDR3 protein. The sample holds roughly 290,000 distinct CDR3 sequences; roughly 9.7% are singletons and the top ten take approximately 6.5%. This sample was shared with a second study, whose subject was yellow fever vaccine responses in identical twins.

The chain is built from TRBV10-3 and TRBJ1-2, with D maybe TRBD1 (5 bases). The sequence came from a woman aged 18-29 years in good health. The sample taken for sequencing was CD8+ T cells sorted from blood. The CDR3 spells CAISDIQGPNYGYTF. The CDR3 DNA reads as TGTGCCATCAGTGATATCCAGGGCCCGAACTATGGCTACACCTTC.